The 8 T cell receptor beta chains reported below all come from one sample, sequenced in a study of T cell changes during pregnancy in multiple sclerosis. Generated by immunoSEQ multiplex PCR, the TCRdb table keeps only in-frame clones and is missing some. In the table there are around 95,000 clones, about 94% of which are singletons. The sample was peripheral blood, taken after pregnancy. These receptors were taken from a female donor in good health, enrolled as a control in a pregnancy study.

The chain links TRBV28 to TRBJ1-5; TRBD1 is a possible D gene (5 bases). Germline-derived CDR1 and CDR2 are MDHEN and SYDVKM. The CDR3 covers 17 residues. V lost 6 bases and J 0 bases, leaving 18 bases between the germline ends. In DNA form, the CDR3 reads TGTGCCAGCAGCTCGGCGGGGGGATATAATAGCAATCAGCCCCAGCATTTT. Amino acid sequence: CASSSAGGYNSNQPQHF.

The V and J genes are TRBV2 and TRBJ2-3; D not certain. The CDR3 has 15 residues. Germline loops: CDR1 SNHLY, CDR2 FYNNEI. The V end was cut by 5 bases, the J end by 6 bases, with 18 bases between. The CDR3 nucleotides are TGTGCCAGCAGTTCTAGACGGCGCGGTTGGGATACGCAGTATTTT. Translated, it gives CASSSRRRGWDTQYF. The whole variable domain, filled in from reference TRBV2 and TRBJ2-3, reads EPEVTQTPSHQVTQMGQEVILRCVPISNHLYFYWYRQILGQKVEFLVSFYNNEISEKSEIFDDQFSVERPDGSNFTLKIRSTKLEDSAMYFCASSSRRRGWDTQYFGPGTRLTVL.

The rearrangement links TRBV5-1 to TRBJ2-3; D ambiguous. In germline, CDR1 is SGHRS, CDR2 YFSETQ. The CDR3 spans 14 residues. The V gene lost 0 bases and the J gene lost 0 bases, with 5 bases spanning the gap. The CDR3 reads CASSLATSTDTQYF. The CDR3 nucleotides are TGCGCCAGCAGCTTGGCCACTAGCACAGATACGCAGTATTTT.

The V gene is TRBV27, the J gene TRBJ2-3, with a weak D call TRBD2 (5 bases). CDR1 is MNHEY and CDR2 is SMNVEV in the germline V gene (reference sequence). This CDR3 comprises 14 residues. V was trimmed by 0 bases and J by 5 bases, leaving 9 bases between them. The CDR3 region is CASSLSLAGDTQYF. CDR3 bases: TGTGCCAGCAGTTTATCGCTAGCCGGAGATACGCAGTATTTT.

The CDR3 nucleotides read TGTGCCAGCTCCGTTAATCCGGGACAGAGCTACTATGGCTACACCTTC. Amino acids: CASSVNPGQSYYGYTF. The gene calls are TRBV18 and TRBJ1-2; 7 bases are shared with TRBD1. The CDR3 extends over 16 amino acids. Losses at the gene ends were 6 bases for V and 3 bases for J; bases not matched to a gene: 13. Germline CDR1 is KGHSH and CDR2 is LQKENI.

The chain links TRBV11-3 to TRBJ2-7; perhaps TRBD2 as D (5 bases). Trimming took off 1 base at V and 0 bases at J, with 10 bases between the two ends. The CDR3 consists of 15 residues. The germline V gene encodes CDR1 SGHNT and CDR2 YENEEA. CDR3 sequence (DNA): TGTGCCAGCAGCTTAGGCGCGGGTAGCTCCTACGAGCAGTACTTC. Encoded protein: CASSLGAGSSYEQYF.

V gene TRBV28 combines with J gene TRBJ1-1; D is undetermined. CDR1 and CDR2 (germline): MDHEN, SYDVKM. Trimming removed 6 bases at V and 0 bases at J, with 14 bases between. This CDR3 is 15 amino acids long. CDR3 in DNA: TGTGCCAGCAGCCTCCCTGAGGCTATGAACACTGAAGCTTTCTTT. Translated, it gives CASSLPEAMNTEAFF.

The CDR3 reads CASSFSRIQYF. CDR3 sequence (DNA): TGTGCCAGCAGTTTCTCTCGGATTCAGTACTTC. The rearrangement joins TRBV28 to TRBJ2-4; no clear D gene. The CDR3 is made up of 11 amino acids. The V gene lost 3 bases and the J gene lost 10 bases, with 7 bases spanning the gap. Looked up from germline, CDR1 is MDHEN and CDR2 is SYDVKM. The whole variable domain, remainder taken from reference TRBV28 and TRBJ2-4, is DVKVTQSSRYLVKRTGEKVFLECVQDMDHENMFWYRQDPGLGLRLIYFSYDVKMKEKGDIPEGYSVSREKKERFSLILESASTNQTSMYLCASSFSRIQYFGAGTRLSVL.